This T cell receptor (beta chain) was sequenced during a study of blood T cell repertoires in COVID-19. Across the study: Donors in the United States, Italy and Spain gave samples during acute or convalescent COVID-19. In each case, the material was cDNA or gDNA derived from T cells, B-cell-depleted T cells, or PBMCs.

Per the original data handling: Amplification with reference gene primers provided the estimates of nucleated cell counts. The table came from immunoSEQ multiplex PCR; TCRdb's copy has only in-frame clones and leaves some out. That table furnishes V, J and clone size, whereas the DNA furnished D and trimming. The sample contains some 80,000 clones, 75% to 90% of which appear only once. Germline V gene lookup returns CDR1 SGHRS and CDR2 YFSETQ. The CDR3 spans 17 residues. The junction had 10 bases not matched to a gene; V was cut back by 3 bases and J by 0 bases. Sample: peripheral blood. This chain joins TRBV5-1 and TRBJ1-1; 8 positions match TRBD1. This clonotype was obtained from a human donor in a cohort sampled during active COVID-19. CDR3 bases: TGCGCCAGCAGCTGGACAGGGCCGACTAGAATGAACACTGAAGCTTTCTTT. Protein sequence: CASSWTGPTRMNTEAFF.